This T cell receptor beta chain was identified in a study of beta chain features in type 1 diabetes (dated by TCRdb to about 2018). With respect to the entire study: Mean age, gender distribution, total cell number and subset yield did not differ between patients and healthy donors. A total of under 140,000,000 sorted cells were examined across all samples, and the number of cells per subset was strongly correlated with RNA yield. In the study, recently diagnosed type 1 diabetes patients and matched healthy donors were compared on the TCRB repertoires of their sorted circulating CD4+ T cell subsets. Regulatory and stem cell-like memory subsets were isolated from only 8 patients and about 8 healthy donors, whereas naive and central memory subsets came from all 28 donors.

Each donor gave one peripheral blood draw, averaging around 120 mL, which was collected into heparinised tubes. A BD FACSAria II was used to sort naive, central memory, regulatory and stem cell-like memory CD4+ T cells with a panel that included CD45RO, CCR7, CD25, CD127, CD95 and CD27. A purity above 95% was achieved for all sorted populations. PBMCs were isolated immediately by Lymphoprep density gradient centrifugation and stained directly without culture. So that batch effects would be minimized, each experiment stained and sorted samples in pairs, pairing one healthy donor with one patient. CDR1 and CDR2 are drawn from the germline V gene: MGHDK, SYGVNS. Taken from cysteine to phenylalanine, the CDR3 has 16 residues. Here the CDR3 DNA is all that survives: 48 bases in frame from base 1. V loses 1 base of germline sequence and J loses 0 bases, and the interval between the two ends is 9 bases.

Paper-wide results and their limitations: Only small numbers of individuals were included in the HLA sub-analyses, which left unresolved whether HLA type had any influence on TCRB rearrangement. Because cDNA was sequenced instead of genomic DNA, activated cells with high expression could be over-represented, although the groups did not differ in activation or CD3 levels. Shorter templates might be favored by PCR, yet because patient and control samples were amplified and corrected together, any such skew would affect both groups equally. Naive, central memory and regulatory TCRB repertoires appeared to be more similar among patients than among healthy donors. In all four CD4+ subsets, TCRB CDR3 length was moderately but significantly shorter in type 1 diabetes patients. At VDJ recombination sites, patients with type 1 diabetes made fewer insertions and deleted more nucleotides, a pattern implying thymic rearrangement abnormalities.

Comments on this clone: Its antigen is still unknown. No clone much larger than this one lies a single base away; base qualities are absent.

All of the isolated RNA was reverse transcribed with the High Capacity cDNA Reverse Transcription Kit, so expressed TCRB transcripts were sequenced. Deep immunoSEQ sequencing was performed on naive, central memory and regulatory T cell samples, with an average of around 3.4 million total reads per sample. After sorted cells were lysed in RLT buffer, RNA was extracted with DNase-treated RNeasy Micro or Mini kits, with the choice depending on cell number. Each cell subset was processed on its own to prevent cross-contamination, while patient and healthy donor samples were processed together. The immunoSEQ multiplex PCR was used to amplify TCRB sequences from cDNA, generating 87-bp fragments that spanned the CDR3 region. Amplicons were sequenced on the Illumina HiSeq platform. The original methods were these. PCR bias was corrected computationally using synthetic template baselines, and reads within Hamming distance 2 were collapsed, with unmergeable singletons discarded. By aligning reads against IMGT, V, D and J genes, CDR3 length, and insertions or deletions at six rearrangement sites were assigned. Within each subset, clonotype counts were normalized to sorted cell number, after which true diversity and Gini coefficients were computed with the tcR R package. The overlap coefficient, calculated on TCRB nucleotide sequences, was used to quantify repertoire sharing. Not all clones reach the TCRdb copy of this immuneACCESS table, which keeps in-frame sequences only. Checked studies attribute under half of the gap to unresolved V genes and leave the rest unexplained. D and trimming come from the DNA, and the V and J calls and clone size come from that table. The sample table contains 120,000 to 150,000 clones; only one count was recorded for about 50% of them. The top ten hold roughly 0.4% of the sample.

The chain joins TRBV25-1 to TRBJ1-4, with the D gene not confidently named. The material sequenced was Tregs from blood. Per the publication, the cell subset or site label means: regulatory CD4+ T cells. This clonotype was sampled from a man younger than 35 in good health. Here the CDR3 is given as CASSEFGVATNEKLFF. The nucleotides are TGTGCCAGCAGTGAATTCGGAGTTGCAACTAATGAAAAACTGTTTTTT.